One T cell receptor beta chain is described in this entry. This specimen belongs to a study of blood T cell repertoires in COVID-19. Across the study: PBMCs, B-cell-depleted T cells, or T cells were the source of the cDNA or gDNA that made up the material.

CDR1 and CDR2 from the germline V gene are SNHLY and FYNNEI. The CDR3 sequence is 17 residues long. Trimming removed 1 base from V and 1 base from J, with 16 bases in between. This study enrolled people aged 18 to 89 from about 24 US geographic areas. Profiling relied on immunoSEQ multiplex PCR, and the TCRdb table lists in-frame clones only, not all of them. The table records 150,000 to 200,000 clones, roughly 80% of them present only once. The material sequenced was PBMCs or T cells enriched from blood (not recorded which). The chain employs TRBV2 and TRBJ2-5, with a weak D call TRBD2 (6 bases). The source is a man aged 45-65 years who had recovered from COVID-19. The CDR3 loop reads CASSEGLAWGVQETQYF. The CDR3 nucleotides read TGTGCCAGCAGTGAAGGGCTAGCGTGGGGGGTCCAAGAGACCCAGTACTTC.